A single sample is the source of the 30 T cell receptor beta chains below, sequenced in a study of CD8 T cells in Susac syndrome. With random hexamers, about 0.5 to 1 ug RNA was reverse transcribed. TCRdb re-analysed the immunoSEQ multiplex PCR reads in MiXCR, keeping a single row per CDR3 protein. Counted here are fewer than 200,000 distinct CDR3 sequences, 90% to 95% occurring once; the ten biggest clones make up less than 0.2%. Sequencing was carried out using CD8+ T cells from PBMCs. The receptors shown here come from a human donor with multiple sclerosis.

The chain recombines TRBV19 with TRBJ2-3, with D possibly TRBD2 on 6 matching bases. V was pared by 8 bases and J by 2 bases, with 14 bases between. The germline V gene encodes CDR1 LNHDA and CDR2 SQIVND (reference sequence). The CDR3 has 14 amino acids. The CDR3 loop reads CASAEGGYTDTQYF. The DNA of the CDR3 is TGTGCCAGTGCTGAGGGAGGATACACAGATACGCAGTATTTT. Full variable domain (outside the CDR3, taken from reference TRBV19 and TRBJ2-3): DGGITQSPKYLFRKEGQNVTLSCEQNLNHDAMYWYRQDPGQGLRLIYYSQIVNDFQKGDIAEGYSVSREKKESFPLTVTSAQKNPTAFYLCASAEGGYTDTQYFGPGTRLTVL.

The chain has TRBV9 and TRBJ2-1; 10 bases are a match to TRBD1. This CDR3 has 15 residues. V lost 3 bases, J lost 5 bases, and 5 bases stayed unmatched. Per germline, CDR1 SGDLS and CDR2 YYNGEE. The chain's CDR3 is CASSDRQGANNEQFF. The CDR3 DNA reads as TGTGCCAGCAGCGACCGACAGGGGGCGAACAATGAGCAGTTCTTC.

The V and J genes are TRBV29-1 and TRBJ2-7; D could derive from TRBD1 or TRBD2 (5 bases each). The germline gives CDR1 SQVTM, CDR2 ANQGSEA. CDR3 size: 12 residues. The ends were cut back, 6 bases at V and 4 bases at J, with 13 bases in the middle. CDR3: CSVGDSFYEQYF. Here the CDR3 DNA reads TGCAGCGTGGGAGACAGTTTTTACGAGCAGTACTTC.

The CDR3 coding sequence is TGTGCCAGCAGTCACTCGACACCGAGCTCCTACGAGCAGTACTTC. It yields the protein CASSHSTPSSYEQYF. This chain links TRBV27 with TRBJ2-7, with no clear D. Germline CDR1 and CDR2: MNHEY and SMNVEV (reference sequence). V shed 5 bases and J shed 0 bases, with 14 bases lying between them. The CDR3 has 15 residues.

The rearrangement joins TRBV30 to TRBJ2-7, with 10 bases identical to TRBD2. This CDR3 contains 17 residues. J was trimmed by 0 bases and V by 3 bases; bases with no gene match: 11. The germline gives CDR1 GTSNPN, CDR2 SVGIG (reference sequence). The CDR3 sequence: CAWRGTKREGHSYEQYF. The CDR3 nucleotides read TGTGCCTGGAGGGGGACTAAGCGGGAGGGCCACTCCTACGAGCAGTACTTC.

The genes are TRBV9 and TRBJ2-2; either TRBD1 or TRBD2 may fit D (5 bases each). V was clipped by 3 bases and J by 7 bases, with 13 bases between them. Germline V lookup: CDR1 SGDLS, CDR2 YYNGEE. The CDR3 loop spans 14 amino acids. Here the CDR3 reads CASSGTGPRGELFF. In nucleotides, the CDR3 is TGTGCCAGCAGCGGGACGGGACCCCGCGGGGAGCTGTTTTTT.

The chain is built from TRBV12-3 or TRBV12-4 and TRBJ1-2; TRBD1 agrees at 7 bases. This CDR3 region has 15 residues. Unmatched junction bases numbered 11, after V lost 5 bases and J lost 5 bases. The CDR3 here is CASSQKKQGLYGYTF. Written as DNA, the CDR3 is TGTGCCAGCAGTCAGAAAAAACAGGGGTTATATGGCTACACCTTC.

The chain employs TRBV11-2 and TRBJ2-7; D not resolved. V lost 5 bases to trimming and J lost 9 bases, with 14 bases between them. The CDR3 runs 12 residues. The V gene's germline CDR1 is SGHAT and CDR2 FQNNGV. The CDR3 nucleotides are TGTGCCAGCAGCCTCCTGGGCGTCGGGCAGTACTTC. Translating it yields CASSLLGVGQYF. The entire variable domain, with the rest obtained from reference TRBV11-2 and TRBJ2-7, is as follows: EAGVAQSPRYKIIEKRQSVAFWCNPISGHATLYWYQQILGQGPKLLIQFQNNGVVDDSQLPKDRFSAERLKGVDSTLKIQPAKLEDSAVYLCASSLLGVGQYFGPGTRLTVT.

Comments on this clonotype: Relative to the germline gene, one junction end is altered; a read error may explain this. This sequence joins TRBV30 and TRBJ2-1; D uncertain. This CDR3 is built from 12 residues. The germline gives CDR1 GTSNPN, CDR2 SVGIG (reference sequence). The CDR3 coding sequence is TGTGCCTCGGATCCTTCCTTCAATGAGCAGTTCTTC. This codes for CASDPSFNEQFF.

This rearrangement joins TRBV28 to TRBJ1-2; 7 nucleotides match TRBD1. The V gene end was trimmed by 6 bases and the J gene end by 3 bases; junction bases not matched to a gene: 7. Germline V CDR1 and CDR2: MDHEN, SYDVKM. CDR3 length: 14 amino acids. As DNA, the CDR3 is TGTGCCAGCAGCGACAGGGCCTCGGACTATGGCTACACCTTC. It specifies CASSDRASDYGYTF.

In nucleotides, the CDR3 is TGCAGCGCCGGGCGGTTGAACACTGAAGCTTTCTTT. This sequence encodes CSAGRLNTEAFF. V gene TRBV29-1 combines with J gene TRBJ1-1; D is unclear. The germline CDR1 and CDR2 sequences are SQVTM and ANQGSEA. The V end was cut by 7 bases, the J end by 0 bases, with 9 bases between. There are 12 residues in the CDR3.

CDR3 protein: CASSQVESSHNEQFF. Here the CDR3 DNA reads TGTGCCAGCAGCCAAGTGGAAAGCAGCCACAATGAGCAGTTCTTC. The chain has TRBV3-1 and TRBJ2-1; D not certain. V lost 1 base and J 5 bases, leaving 12 bases between the germline ends. The CDR3 sequence is 15 residues long. Germline CDR1 is LGHDT and CDR2 is YNNKEL (reference sequence).

V is TRBV28 and J is TRBJ2-7; D uncertain. Trimming pared 2 bases from V and 2 bases from J, leaving 7 bases between. Germline lookup yields CDR1 MDHEN and CDR2 SYDVKM. The CDR3 spans 13 residues. The CDR3: CASSLLETYEQYF. The CDR3 bases are TGTGCCAGCAGTTTACTGGAAACCTACGAGCAGTACTTC.

V is TRBV3-1 and J is TRBJ2-5; no reliable D call. CDR3 size: 17 residues. V was pared by 5 bases and J by 4 bases, with 23 bases between. Germline values: CDR1 LGHDT, CDR2 YNNKEL (reference sequence). The CDR3 DNA is TGTGCCAGCAGCTTGTTTGGAGACCCTGGATCCTTAGAGACCCAGTACTTC. Amino acid sequence: CASSLFGDPGSLETQYF.

This clonotype has a single count. The rearrangement joins TRBV4-1 to TRBJ2-2, with D unresolved. V lost 1 base to trimming and J lost 0 bases, with 6 bases between them. This CDR3 comprises 15 residues. CDR1 MGHRA and CDR2 YSYEKL come from the germline V gene. CDR3: CASSQVLTNTGELFF. The CDR3 DNA follows: TGCGCCAGCAGCCAAGTACTAACGAACACCGGGGAGCTGTTTTTT.

The chain carries TRBV3-1 and TRBJ2-1, with 8 bases matching TRBD2. Per germline, CDR1 LGHDT and CDR2 YNNKEL (reference sequence). The CDR3 has 15 residues. The ends lost 6 bases at V and 4 bases at J; junction bases unmatched: 8. The CDR3 region is CASSSPGTRYNEQFF. DNA of the CDR3: TGTGCCAGCAGTTCACCCGGGACTAGATACAATGAGCAGTTCTTC.

The chain uses TRBV6-5 and TRBJ2-2; 9 nucleotides line up with TRBD1. V dropped 4 bases and J dropped 4; count of bases not matched to a gene: 1. CDR1 is MNHEY, CDR2 SVGAGI, per germline. This CDR3 region has 14 residues. The CDR3 DNA follows: TGTGCCAGCAGTTGGACAGGGGTCACCGGGGAGCTGTTTTTT. Translating gives CASSWTGVTGELFF.

V usage is TRBV20-1 and J usage is TRBJ2-7, with D perhaps TRBD1 (5 bases). Per germline, CDR1 DFQATT and CDR2 SNEGSKA (reference sequence). This CDR3 spans 11 amino acids. Trimming took off 6 bases at V and 6 bases at J, with 12 bases between the two ends. In DNA, the CDR3 is TGCAGTGCGGGGCAGGGCCCCGAGCAGTACTTC. Translation gives CSAGQGPEQYF.

CDR3 bases: TGTGCCAGCAGCCCGGACACGAGTGAAAAACTGTTTTTT. Residues: CASSPDTSEKLFF. The rearrangement uses TRBV7-9 and TRBJ1-4; possibly TRBD1 for D (5 bases). CDR3 size: 13 residues. V was trimmed by 5 bases and J by 7 bases, leaving 11 bases between them. Germline V gives CDR1 SEHNR, CDR2 FQNEAQ (reference sequence).

The rearrangement links TRBV29-1 to TRBJ1-2; unclear D gene. This CDR3 region has 13 residues. Per germline, CDR1 SQVTM and CDR2 ANQGSEA. Between the trimmed V and J ends, which lost 7 bases and 2 bases, there was a span of 14 bases. The CDR3 sequence: CSAPVVENYGYTF. The CDR3 bases are TGCAGCGCCCCGGTGGTGGAGAACTATGGCTACACCTTC.

The rearrangement uses TRBV4-1 and TRBJ1-1, with D possibly being TRBD1 (5 bases). V dropped 3 bases and J dropped 8 bases, with 13 bases sitting between them. The CDR3 has 13 amino acids. The germline CDR1 and CDR2 sequences are MGHRA and YSYEKL. This CDR3 is CASSQVGGQEAFF. The CDR3 nucleotides are TGCGCCAGCAGCCAGGTGGGAGGACAAGAAGCTTTCTTT.

This chain uses TRBV5-7 with TRBJ2-3; 13 bases line up with TRBD2. TRBV5-7 falls under the ORF class, with uncertain function. The CDR3 is 18 amino acids. The trim removed 4 bases at V and 5 bases at J, leaving 13 bases unmatched. DNA of the CDR3: TGTGCCAGCAGCCGACTAGCGGGAGGACGGGGGTTAGAAGATACGCAGTATTTT. As protein: CASSRLAGGRGLEDTQYF.

V is TRBV5-6 and J is TRBJ1-1; no definite D call. Germline V gene lookup returns CDR1 SGHDT and CDR2 YYEEEE. With 3 bases removed from V and 8 bases from J, the gap between germline ends came to 11 bases. The CDR3 totals 12 residues. This CDR3 is CASSSTPREAFF. The CDR3 DNA reads as TGTGCCAGCAGCTCCACACCAAGAGAAGCTTTCTTT.

The CDR3 nucleotides read TGTGCCAGGCCCGACAGTAACTATGGCTACACCTTC. Amino acid sequence: CARPDSNYGYTF. J is TRBJ1-2 and V is TRBV2; tentatively, D is TRBD1 (5 bases). CDR3 length: 12 residues. Trimming shortened V by 9 bases and J by 1 base, and 9 bases separated the two germline ends. Germline CDR1 reads SNHLY; CDR2 reads FYNNEI.

This chain uses TRBV20-1 with TRBJ2-3, with TRBD2 identical over 11 bases. This CDR3 is built from 15 residues. The V gene's germline CDR1 is DFQATT and CDR2 SNEGSKA (reference sequence). Germline trimming cut 5 bases from V and 5 bases from J; bases unmatched to any gene: 9. The CDR3 bases are TGCAGTGCTGCTAGCGGGGGGTCCCGGATAGATACGCAGTATTTT. Translation: CSAASGGSRIDTQYF.

This clonotype was seen a single time. The V and J genes are TRBV20-1 and TRBJ2-7; 10 bases agree with TRBD1. The V gene end was trimmed by 6 bases and the J gene end by 2 bases; junction bases not matched to a gene: 7. The CDR3 has 14 amino acids. From germline, CDR1 is DFQATT and CDR2 SNEGSKA (reference sequence). CDR3 amino acids: CSATHGTGAYEQYF. The CDR3, as DNA: TGCAGTGCCACCCACGGGACAGGGGCCTACGAGCAGTACTTC.

This clonotype was seen only once. The V gene is TRBV6-7, the J gene TRBJ1-1; D is unclear. TRBV6-7 is noted as an ORF with a role that remains uncertain. CDR3 length: 8 amino acids. CDR3 amino acids: CAIREAFF. CDR3 DNA sequence: TGTGCAATTCGTGAAGCTTTCTTT.

The chain employs TRBV15 and TRBJ2-3; 7 bases are a match to TRBD1. This CDR3 contains 15 residues. CDR1 and CDR2 from the germline V gene are LNHNV and YYDKDF (reference sequence). V lost 5 bases, J lost 0 bases, and 5 bases stayed unmatched. CDR3 in DNA: TGTGCCACCAGCGGAGGACAGGCCAGCACAGATACGCAGTATTTT. Translated: CATSGGQASTDTQYF.

V is TRBV20-1 and J is TRBJ2-7; possibly TRBD1 or TRBD2 for D (5 bases each). V lost 0 bases and J lost 7, with 10 bases in between. Germline lookup yields CDR1 DFQATT and CDR2 SNEGSKA (reference sequence). This CDR3 has 12 amino acids. The CDR3 protein is CSAREGTVEQYF. The CDR3 DNA reads as TGCAGTGCTAGAGAAGGGACGGTTGAGCAGTACTTC.

The V and J genes are TRBV29-1 and TRBJ2-7; TRBD1 aligns across 10 bases. The J segment lost 6 bases and the V segment lost 4 bases, leaving 9 bases of the junction unmatched. Germline values: CDR1 SQVTM, CDR2 ANQGSEA. The CDR3 is made up of 14 amino acids. The CDR3 DNA reads TGCAGCGTTGCAACCGGGACAGGGGCCAGCGAGCAGTACTTC. Its translation is CSVATGTGASEQYF.